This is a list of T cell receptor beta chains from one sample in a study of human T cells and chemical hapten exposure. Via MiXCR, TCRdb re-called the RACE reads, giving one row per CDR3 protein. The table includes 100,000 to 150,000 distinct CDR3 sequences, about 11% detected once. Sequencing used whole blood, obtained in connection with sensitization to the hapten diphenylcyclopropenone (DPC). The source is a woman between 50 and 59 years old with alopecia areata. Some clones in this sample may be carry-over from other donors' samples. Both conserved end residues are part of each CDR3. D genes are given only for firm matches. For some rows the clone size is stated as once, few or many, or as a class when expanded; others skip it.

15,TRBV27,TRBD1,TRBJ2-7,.,TGTGCCAGCAGTTTAAGGGGGCCGAGCTCCTACGAGCAGTACTTC,CASSLRGPSSYEQYF
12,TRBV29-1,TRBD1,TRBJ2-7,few,TGCAGCGTCGGGGACAGGGGGCTCGAGCAGTACTTC,CSVGDRGLEQYF
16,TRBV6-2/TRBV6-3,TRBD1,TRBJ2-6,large,TGTGCCAGCGCTTATACAGGGGGCTCTGGGGCCAACGTCCTGACTTTC,CASAYTGGSGANVLTF
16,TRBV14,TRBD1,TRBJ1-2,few,TGTGCCAGCAGCCGGATTGACAGGGTTGGGAGCTATGGCTACACCTTC,CASSRIDRVGSYGYTF
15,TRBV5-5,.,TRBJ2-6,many,TGTGCCAGCAGCTTACGGATTTCTGGGGCCAACGTCCTGACTTTC,CASSLRISGANVLTF
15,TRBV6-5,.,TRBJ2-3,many,TGTGCCAGCAGTGCCGGGACCCAAAGCACAGATACGCAGTATTTT,CASSAGTQSTDTQYF
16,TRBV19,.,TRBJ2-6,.,TGTGCCAGTAGTCCCCTTACAGCGCCTGGGGCCAACGTCCTGACTTTC,CASSPLTAPGANVLTF
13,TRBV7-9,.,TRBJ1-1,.,TGTGCCAGCAGCTTAGGACAAGTCACTGAAGCTTTCTTT,CASSLGQVTEAFF
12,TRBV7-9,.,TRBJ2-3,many,TGTGCCAGCAGCTGGACCCCAGATACGCAGTATTTT,CASSWTPDTQYF
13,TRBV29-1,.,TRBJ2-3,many,TGCAGCGTTTGGAAGTCTCTCACAGATACGCAGTATTTT,CSVWKSLTDTQYF
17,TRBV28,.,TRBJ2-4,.,TGTGCCAGCAGTTCTAGACCGGAATATCTAGCCAAAAACATTCAGTACTTC,CASSSRPEYLAKNIQYF
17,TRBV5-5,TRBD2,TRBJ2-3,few,TGTGCCAGCAGCTTGTTTGCTGGGATTTCGGGAGGAGATACGCAGTATTTT,CASSLFAGISGGDTQYF
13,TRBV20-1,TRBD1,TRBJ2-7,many,TGCAGTGCTAGCCGACAGGGTAAGGGCGAGCAGTACTTC,CSASRQGKGEQYF
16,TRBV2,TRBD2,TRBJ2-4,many,TGTGCCAGCACCCGGCGGGCTAGCGGGGGAAAAAACATTCAGTACTTC,CASTRRASGGKNIQYF
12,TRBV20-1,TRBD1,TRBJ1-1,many,TGCAGTGCTCTCGGACAGGGCACTGAAGCTTTCTTT,CSALGQGTEAFF
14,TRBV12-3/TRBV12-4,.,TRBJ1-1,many,TGTGCCAGCAGTTTAACGGACGTGAACACTGAAGCTTTCTTT,CASSLTDVNTEAFF